These 13 T cell receptor beta chains were all obtained from the same sample, sequenced in a study of blood T cell repertoires in COVID-19. Only in-frame clones appear in the TCRdb table, and some are missing; sequencing was by immunoSEQ multiplex PCR. Of about 66,000 clones listed, around 82% are singletons. What was sequenced was peripheral blood. These receptors all stem from a man in his 60s with acute or convalescent COVID-19.

In this sample, this clone turned up a few times. The gene calls are TRBV9 and TRBJ2-5, with D tentatively TRBD1 (5 bases). CDR3 length equals 13 residues. Trimming cost V 3 bases and J 5 bases, with 11 bases left between them. The germline V gene has CDR1 SGDLS and CDR2 YYNGEE. For the CDR3, the DNA is TGTGCCAGCAGCGCTAGGGGCCTGGAGACCCAGTACTTC. Its translation is CASSARGLETQYF.

The chain links TRBV27 to TRBJ1-6, with a possible D match to TRBD1 (5 bases). Germline-derived CDR1 and CDR2 are MNHEY and SMNVEV (reference sequence). Between the trimmed V and J ends, which lost 2 bases and 9 bases, there was a span of 17 bases. CDR3 length equals 16 residues. The CDR3 protein is CASSLDSRSYGSPLHF. For the CDR3, the DNA is TGTGCCAGCAGTTTAGACAGCCGGAGTTATGGTTCACCCCTCCACTTT.

The rearrangement links TRBV3-1 (or the pseudogene TRBV3-2) to TRBJ1-3; 8 nucleotides agree with TRBD1. V lost 6 bases and J lost 2; bases outside the gene matches: 0. The CDR3 has 13 amino acids. The germline CDR1 and CDR2 sequences are LGHDT and YNNKEL (reference sequence). The CDR3 loop is CASRDRAGNTIYF. The CDR3, as DNA: TGTGCCAGCAGGGACAGGGCTGGAAACACCATATATTTT.

The V call is TRBV7-2, the J call TRBJ1-5; the match to TRBD1 covers 7 bases. J was trimmed by 2 bases and V by 5 bases; bases with no gene match: 6. The CDR3 length is 15 residues. The germline CDR1 and CDR2 sequences are SGHTA and FQGNSA. The CDR3 sequence: CASSLTGMGNQPQHF. CDR3 bases: TGTGCCAGCAGCCTGACAGGGATGGGCAATCAGCCCCAGCATTTT.

This clone has only a few counts. The chain joins TRBV27 to TRBJ1-1; 7 positions match TRBD1. Trimming took 8 bases from V and 1 from J; bases not matched to a gene: 4. The CDR3 totals 13 residues. From germline, CDR1 is MNHEY and CDR2 SMNVEV (reference sequence). The CDR3 reads CASGDRENTEAFF. CDR3 DNA sequence: TGTGCCAGCGGAGACAGGGAGAACACTGAAGCTTTCTTT.

The V call is TRBV2, the J call TRBJ2-2; 7 bases are shared with TRBD2. Trimming took 6 bases from V and 1 from J; bases not matched to a gene: 5. Germline lookup yields CDR1 SNHLY and CDR2 FYNNEI. This CDR3 is built from 15 residues. The CDR3, as DNA: TGTGCCAGCAGAGCCGGGACTATGAACACCGGGGAGCTGTTTTTT. It codes for CASRAGTMNTGELFF.

The chain couples TRBV6-2 or TRBV6-3 to TRBJ1-5, with D perhaps matching TRBD1 (5 bases). This CDR3 contains 15 residues. Germline V gene lookup returns CDR1 MNHEY and CDR2 SVGEGT. V lost 2 bases and J 4 bases, leaving 12 bases between the germline ends. CDR3 nucleotide sequence: TGTGCCAGCAGTTACGGGGGGAAGCTAAATCAGCCCCAGCATTTT. Its translation: CASSYGGKLNQPQHF.

This clone has more than one count but fewer than ten. V usage is TRBV7-2 and J usage is TRBJ1-3; weak D call: TRBD1 (5 bases). The CDR3 is made up of 14 amino acids. V gave up 1 base and J gave up 8 bases, with 12 bases separating them. The germline V gene encodes CDR1 SGHTA and CDR2 FQGNSA. The CDR3 region has the DNA TGTGCCAGCAGCTTAGGCTCCCGGGGGGACACCATATATTTT. Translation gives CASSLGSRGDTIYF.

The chain joins TRBV28 to TRBJ1-6; D may be TRBD1 (6 bases). This CDR3 has 14 amino acids. Germline V gene data show CDR1 as MDHEN and CDR2 as SYDVKM. V dropped 10 bases and J dropped 6 bases, with 16 bases sitting between them. The CDR3 sequence: CAIAGQTFNSPLHF. Written as DNA, the CDR3 is TGTGCCATTGCCGGACAGACCTTTAATTCACCCCTCCACTTT. Looking up the rest from reference TRBV28 and TRBJ1-6 gives the full variable domain: DVKVTQSSRYLVKRTGEKVFLECVQDMDHENMFWYRQDPGLGLRLIYFSYDVKMKEKGDIPEGYSVSREKKERFSLILESASTNQTSMYLCAIAGQTFNSPLHFGNGTRLTVT.

The chain employs TRBV2 and TRBJ2-3, with D unresolved. The CDR3 has 14 amino acids. V lost 2 bases, J lost 6 bases, and 12 bases lay in between. Germline assignment: CDR1 SNHLY and CDR2 FYNNEI. For the CDR3, the DNA is TGTGCCAGCAGTGAACCTAGACGAGCGGATACGCAGTATTTT. Translating gives CASSEPRRADTQYF.

The chain links TRBV5-4 to TRBJ2-5, with 10 positions matching TRBD2. After removal of 3 bases from V and 1 base from J, the junction contained 3 bases not matched to a gene. Germline assignment: CDR1 SGHNT and CDR2 YYREEE (reference sequence). The CDR3 sequence is 15 residues long. CDR3 DNA sequence: TGTGCCAGCAGCTCTAGGACTAGCGGCCAAGAGACCCAGTACTTC. Its translation is CASSSRTSGQETQYF.

The J gene is TRBJ1-4, the V gene TRBV4-2; D uncertain. This CDR3 has 16 amino acids. Trimming stripped 1 base from V and 8 bases from J, with 17 bases between. The germline CDR1 and CDR2 sequences are LGHNA and YNFKEQ. DNA for the CDR3: TGTGCCAGCAGCCAAGGACCCATCGGGGTGAACGAAAAACTGTTTTTT. Translated, it gives CASSQGPIGVNEKLFF.

This chain links TRBV5-1 with TRBJ1-4; 8 nucleotides line up with TRBD1. With V trimmed by 4 bases and J by 3 bases, 8 bases remained unmatched. The CDR3 runs to 16 residues. Germline values: CDR1 SGHRS, CDR2 YFSETQ. CDR3 residues: CASSAQPGQANEKLFF. In DNA form, the CDR3 reads TGCGCCAGCAGCGCACAACCGGGACAGGCTAATGAAAAACTGTTTTTT.